These 5 T cell receptor beta chains were all obtained from the same sample, sequenced in a study of blood T cell repertoires in COVID-19. Here immunoSEQ multiplex PCR was the method, and the copy in TCRdb shows in-frame clones only, minus some. The sample contains fewer than 300,000 clones, roughly 84% of which appear only once. Sequencing was performed on peripheral blood. Every receptor here comes from a human donor with COVID-19, enrolled during active disease. The donor label of this sample is uncertain.

The chain carries TRBV24-1 and TRBJ2-5; 10 nucleotides align to TRBD2. The V and J ends lost 1 base and 5 bases, in that order; junction bases with no gene match: 6. The CDR3 spans 16 residues. The germline gives CDR1 KGHDR, CDR2 SFDVKD. The CDR3 DNA reads TGTGCCACCAGTGATTTAACTAGCGGGAATCAGGAGACCCAGTACTTC. It encodes CATSDLTSGNQETQYF.

The V and J genes are TRBV7-3 and TRBJ2-1, with a possible D match to TRBD2 (6 bases). Trimming cost V 5 bases and J 10 bases, with 24 bases left between them. The germline gives CDR1 SGHTA, CDR2 FQGTGA. This CDR3 contains 16 residues. As DNA, the CDR3 is TGTGCCAGCAGCCCCACCGGGACTCAAGCTGGGGGGGAGCAGTTCTTC. Amino acids: CASSPTGTQAGGEQFF.

V is TRBV10-3 and J is TRBJ1-4, with D perhaps matching TRBD1 (5 bases). This CDR3 has 15 residues. V was shortened by 3 bases and J by 8 bases, with 16 bases between the two germline ends. CDR1 and CDR2 (germline): ENHRY, SYGVKD. CDR3 protein: CAISDPTDSAEKLFF. The DNA of the CDR3 is TGTGCCATCAGTGATCCGACAGACTCCGCGGAAAAACTGTTTTTT.

The rearrangement links TRBV7-2 to TRBJ1-4; D possibly corresponds to TRBD1 (5 bases). Per germline, CDR1 SGHTA and CDR2 FQGNSA. Trimming stripped 4 bases from V and 6 bases from J, with 12 bases between. This CDR3 spans 14 amino acids. CDR3 coding DNA: TGTGCCAGCAGCTCTCCCGGGACTTATGAAAAACTGTTTTTT. As protein: CASSSPGTYEKLFF.

The rearrangement uses TRBV10-2 and TRBJ2-7, with a weak D call TRBD2 (6 bases). CDR3 length: 16 residues. Per the germline V gene, CDR1 is WSHSY and CDR2 is SAAADI. V lost 3 bases, J lost 3 bases, and 18 bases lay in between. In DNA, the CDR3 is TGCGCCAGCAGTGACCCCCCGGCGGGACTCCTCTACGAGCAGTACTTC. Translating it yields CASSDPPAGLLYEQYF.